This T cell receptor beta chain derives from a study of graft-versus-host responses after intestinal transplantation. Libraries were prepared by immunoSEQ multiplex PCR; TCRdb keeps only in-frame clonotypes and omits some of them. The sample carries 50,000 to 75,000 clones, roughly nine tenths recorded once. Trimming removed 6 bases from V and 6 bases from J, with 5 bases in between. Per the germline V gene, CDR1 is MDHEN and CDR2 is SYDVKM. The CDR3 sequence is 11 residues long. This clone appeared a single time. Intraepithelial and lamina propria lymphocytes were released after the graft tissue was processed.

The origin of this receptor is a human patient who received an intestinal transplant, so some T cells may come from the graft donor. The V call is TRBV28, the J call TRBJ2-2; D gene uncertain. The starting material was ileum tissue, obtained more than 350 days after transplant. The CDR3, as DNA: TGTGCCAGCAGGAGTGCCGGGGAGCTGTTTTTT. This codes for CASRSAGELFF.